Below, 6 T cell receptor beta chains from the same sample are listed, as sequenced in a study of CD8+ T cells in alopecia areata. RNA was extracted and reverse transcribed into cDNA as the sequencing template. Profiled with immunoSEQ multiplex PCR; TCRdb holds only in-frame clones, not every one. The sample contains about 120,000 clones, about 61% of which appear only once. The sample was CD4+ T cells sorted from blood. The receptor source for this set is a human donor in good health.

The CDR3 loop is CASSLQQGTGELFF. The DNA for the CDR3 is TGTGCCAGCAGTTTGCAACAGGGGACCGGGGAGCTGTTTTTT. The gene calls are TRBV28 and TRBJ2-2; 7 bases line up with TRBD1. The germline V gene encodes CDR1 MDHEN and CDR2 SYDVKM. The ends lost 3 bases at V and 5 bases at J; junction bases unmatched: 3. The CDR3 covers 14 residues.

V usage is TRBV27 and J usage is TRBJ2-5; TRBD2 agrees at 10 bases. The V and J ends lost 5 bases and 1 base, in that order; junction bases with no gene match: 4. Germline V gives CDR1 MNHEY, CDR2 SMNVEV (reference sequence). The CDR3 has 15 amino acids. In nucleotides, the CDR3 is TGTGCCAGCAGTGCACTAGCGGGGTTCCAAGAGACCCAGTACTTC. Its protein is CASSALAGFQETQYF.

V usage is TRBV7-9 and J usage is TRBJ1-1, with 7 bases aligning to TRBD1. V trimming: 1 base; J trimming: 1 base; junction bases outside the gene matches: 6. Germline CDR1 and CDR2: SEHNR and FQNEAQ (reference sequence). The CDR3 length is 16 residues. The CDR3 here is CASSLVTGLPNTEAFF. Written as DNA, the CDR3 is TGTGCCAGCAGCTTAGTGACAGGGCTCCCGAACACTGAAGCTTTCTTT. The whole variable domain, filled in from reference TRBV7-9 and TRBJ1-1, reads DTGVSQNPRHKITKRGQNVTFRCDPISEHNRLYWYRQTLGQGPEFLTYFQNEAQLEKSRLLSDRFSAERPKGSFSTLEIQRTEQGDSAMYLCASSLVTGLPNTEAFFGQGTRLTVV.

This clone showed up just a few times. V gene TRBV4-1 combines with J gene TRBJ1-5; possible D gene TRBD1, 5 bases. This CDR3 has 15 residues. Trimming removed 0 bases at V and 6 bases at J, with 12 bases between. In germline, CDR1 is MGHRA, CDR2 YSYEKL. Written as DNA, the CDR3 is TGCGCCAGCAGCCAAGATGTCAGGGAAACTCAGCCCCAGCATTTT. Encoded protein: CASSQDVRETQPQHF.

The V call is TRBV4-2, the J call TRBJ1-2; 7 bases line up with TRBD1. V lost 4 bases, J lost 1 base, and 3 bases stayed unmatched. Germline V gene lookup returns CDR1 LGHNA and CDR2 YNFKEQ. The CDR3 length is 14 residues. The DNA for the CDR3 is TGTGCCAGCAGCCCGGGACAGAATAACTATGGCTACACCTTC. Residues: CASSPGQNNYGYTF.

The genes are TRBV29-1 and TRBJ1-5; D unclear. The germline V and J ends were trimmed by 1 base and 2 bases, with 6 bases remaining between them. Germline V gives CDR1 SQVTM, CDR2 ANQGSEA. The CDR3 has 13 amino acids. This chain's CDR3 is CSVEAGGNQPQHF. CDR3 nucleotide sequence: TGCAGCGTTGAAGCGGGAGGCAATCAGCCCCAGCATTTT.